This TCR beta chain was documented in a study of T cell changes during pregnancy in multiple sclerosis. V shed 11 bases and J 6 bases; nucleotides not matched to a gene: 11. The CDR3 consists of 15 residues. Germline CDR1 is ENHRY and CDR2 is SYGVKD. Profiling relied on immunoSEQ multiplex PCR, and the TCRdb table lists in-frame clones only, not all of them. The sample has around 80,000 clones; 92% are singletons. Sequencing was performed on peripheral blood, taken before pregnancy. This sequence originates from a female donor with multiple sclerosis, enrolled in a pregnancy study. The J gene is TRBJ2-1, the V gene TRBV10-3; 12 bases are shared with TRBD2. Here the CDR3 DNA reads TGTGCCTCAACCGAACGACTAGCGGGAGCCAATGAGCAGTTCTTC. Residues: CASTERLAGANEQFF.